Below, 27 T cell receptor beta chains from the same sample are listed, as sequenced in a study of CD8 T cells in Susac syndrome. RNA amounts of about 0.45 to 1 ug underwent reverse transcription with random hexamers. TCRdb reprocessed the immunoSEQ multiplex PCR reads via MiXCR and lists one record per CDR3 protein. The sample contains about 300,000 distinct CDR3 sequences, about 88% of which appear only once. Input material: CD8+ T cells from PBMCs. The receptors originated from a human donor with multiple sclerosis.

The rearrangement uses TRBV20-1 and TRBJ2-3; 8 bases line up with TRBD2. The germline V gene encodes CDR1 DFQATT and CDR2 SNEGSKA (reference sequence). The CDR3 is 12 residues long. The ends lost 4 bases at V and 5 bases at J; junction bases unmatched: 2. CDR3 in amino acids: CSATGLGDTQYF. The CDR3 region has the DNA TGCAGTGCTACGGGACTAGGAGATACGCAGTATTTT.

The chain combines TRBV7-8 with TRBJ2-4; tentative D call: TRBD2 (6 bases). The germline V and J ends were trimmed by 1 base and 8 bases, with 15 bases remaining between them. CDR1 and CDR2 from the germline V gene are SGHVS and FQNEAQ. The length of the CDR3 is 15 residues. As DNA, the CDR3 is TGTGCCAGCAGCTTAGGGACTACCGGGGCGGACATTCAGTACTTC. This encodes CASSLGTTGADIQYF.

This chain uses TRBV6-5 with TRBJ2-1, with 10 nucleotides matching TRBD2. Germline V lookup: CDR1 MNHEY, CDR2 SVGAGI. CDR3 size: 14 residues. After removal of 2 bases from V and 7 bases from J, the junction contained 2 bases not matched to a gene. CDR3 DNA: TGTGCCAGCAGTTACGGGGGACTAGCGAATGAGCAGTTCTTC. Translating it yields CASSYGGLANEQFF.

The gene calls are TRBV7-9 and TRBJ2-7; D perhaps matches TRBD1 (5 bases). There are 13 residues in the CDR3. Germline CDR1 and CDR2: SEHNR and FQNEAQ (reference sequence). The V end was cut by 6 bases, the J end by 7 bases, with 16 bases between. DNA of the CDR3: TGTGCCAGCAGGGGTCAGGGTATAGGGGAGCAGTACTTC. This encodes CASRGQGIGEQYF.

The chain is built from TRBV29-1 and TRBJ2-2; 9 bases are a match to TRBD2. This CDR3 has 14 residues. V dropped 3 bases and J dropped 2; count of bases not matched to a gene: 1. The germline V gene has CDR1 SQVTM and CDR2 ANQGSEA. The chain's CDR3 is CSVDLAGNTGELFF. CDR3 in DNA: TGCAGCGTTGATCTAGCGGGAAACACCGGGGAGCTGTTTTTT.

The rearrangement links TRBV7-9 to TRBJ2-3; D may match TRBD1 or TRBD2 (5 bases each). V gave up 5 bases and J gave up 5 bases, with 11 bases separating them. Germline CDR1 and CDR2: SEHNR and FQNEAQ (reference sequence). This CDR3 is 13 amino acids long. CDR3 nucleotides: TGTGCCAGCAGCATTAAGGGACGAGATACGCAGTATTTT. It encodes CASSIKGRDTQYF.

The V and J genes are TRBV7-2 and TRBJ2-7; TRBD2 agrees at 9 bases. The CDR3 spans 16 residues. Per germline, CDR1 SGHTA and CDR2 FQGNSA. Trimming at V came to 1 base and at J to 3 bases, leaving 7 bases not matched to a gene. In DNA form, the CDR3 reads TGTGCCAGCAGCTTAGGTGTGAGCGGGAGGAGCTACGAGCAGTACTTC. As protein: CASSLGVSGRSYEQYF.

The chain links TRBV28 to TRBJ2-2; D is ambiguous. Trimming took 3 bases from V and 4 from J, leaving 6 bases between them. Germline values: CDR1 MDHEN, CDR2 SYDVKM. The CDR3 runs to 13 residues. CDR3 sequence (DNA): TGTGCCAGCAGTTTCTCGCCCACCGGGGAGCTGTTTTTT. It translates to CASSFSPTGELFF.

V is TRBV6-5 and J is TRBJ2-3, with TRBD1 matching over 8 bases. The germline V gene encodes CDR1 MNHEY and CDR2 SVGAGI. CDR3 size: 15 residues. Trimming took 4 bases from V and 1 from J; bases not matched to a gene: 4. The CDR3 region has the DNA TGTGCCAGCAGTTTGGAGACAGGGGGCACAGATACGCAGTATTTT. As protein: CASSLETGGTDTQYF.

This chain connects TRBV4-1 to TRBJ1-2; no clear D. There are 15 residues in the CDR3. The germline CDR1 and CDR2 sequences are MGHRA and YSYEKL. Trimming stripped 1 base from V and 4 bases from J, with 13 bases between. The CDR3 bases are TGCGCCAGCAGCCAAGTGGGAACAAGGGTCTATGGCTACACCTTC. Residues: CASSQVGTRVYGYTF.

V gene TRBV29-1 combines with J gene TRBJ1-3, with no clear D. The V end was cut by 4 bases, the J end by 0 bases, with 10 bases between. CDR3 size: 14 residues. Per germline, CDR1 SQVTM and CDR2 ANQGSEA. CDR3 DNA: TGCAGCGTTGTGGCGGAGAGCTCTGGAAACACCATATATTTT. Translated, it gives CSVVAESSGNTIYF. The full variable domain, in which reference TRBV29-1 and TRBJ1-3 provide the parts outside the CDR3, is SAVISQKPSRDICQRGTSLTIQCQVDSQVTMMFWYRQQPGQSLTLIATANQGSEATYESGFVIDKFPISRPNLTFSTLTVSNMSPEDSSIYLCSVVAESSGNTIYFGEGSWLTVV.

The genes are TRBV25-1 and TRBJ1-1; the D gene is possibly TRBD1 (5 bases). V gave up 5 bases and J gave up 7 bases, with 14 bases separating them. The CDR3 spans 13 residues. Germline V gene lookup returns CDR1 MGHDK and CDR2 SYGVNS. This CDR3 reads CASSWRGMGEAFF. The CDR3 DNA sequence: TGTGCCAGCAGTTGGCGGGGGATGGGTGAAGCTTTCTTT.

The rearrangement joins TRBV4-1 to TRBJ2-3; D remains unclear. Trimming stripped 0 bases from V and 5 bases from J, with 3 bases between. This CDR3 has 12 amino acids. Germline-derived CDR1 and CDR2 are MGHRA and YSYEKL. CDR3: CASSQEGDTQYF. The CDR3 coding sequence is TGCGCCAGCAGCCAAGAAGGAGATACGCAGTATTTT.

The CDR3 DNA reads TGTGCCAGCAGTTATGGACAAGACACCGGGGAGCTGTTTTTT. It yields the protein CASSYGQDTGELFF. The rearrangement joins TRBV6-2 or TRBV6-3 to TRBJ2-2, with D possibly TRBD1 on 5 matching bases. The germline V gene has CDR1 MNHEY and CDR2 SVGEGT. V gave up 3 bases and J gave up 3 bases, with 8 bases separating them. This CDR3 comprises 14 residues.

The DNA of the CDR3 is TGTGCCAGCAGCCAGATGGGGGGAAATCAGCCCCAGCATTTT. Translation gives CASSQMGGNQPQHF. V is TRBV14 and J is TRBJ1-5, with D perhaps TRBD1 (5 bases). Germline CDR1 reads SGHDN; CDR2 reads FVKESK. Trimming took off 3 bases at V and 4 bases at J, with 10 bases between the two ends. The CDR3 is 14 residues long.

This sequence joins TRBV5-6 and TRBJ1-5; possibly TRBD1 for D (5 bases). CDR1 is SGHDT and CDR2 is YYEEEE in the germline V gene. The CDR3 consists of 15 residues. V lost 0 bases and J lost 3, with 10 bases in between. The CDR3 coding sequence is TGTGCCAGCAGCTTGGCTCCAGGGACCAATCAGCCCCAGCATTTT. Protein: CASSLAPGTNQPQHF.

This chain connects TRBV2 to TRBJ1-5; 9 bases fit TRBD1. This CDR3 has 15 amino acids. The V and J ends lost 5 bases and 2 bases, in that order; junction bases with no gene match: 4. Germline V lookup: CDR1 SNHLY, CDR2 FYNNEI. CDR3 in amino acids: CASSKQGAGNQPQHF. The CDR3 region has the DNA TGTGCCAGCAGTAAACAGGGGGCCGGCAATCAGCCCCAGCATTTT.

This chain connects TRBV29-1 to TRBJ2-1, with D maybe TRBD2 (6 bases). CDR1 is SQVTM, CDR2 ANQGSEA, per germline. The CDR3 has 12 amino acids. With 4 bases removed from V and 8 bases from J, the gap between germline ends came to 12 bases. CDR3 loop: CSVGGSGDEQFF. In DNA form, the CDR3 reads TGCAGCGTTGGCGGTAGCGGAGATGAGCAGTTCTTC.

The rearrangement links TRBV27 to TRBJ2-1; tentatively, D is TRBD2 (5 bases). Trimming cost V 6 bases and J 0 bases, with 12 bases left between them. CDR1 and CDR2 (germline): MNHEY, SMNVEV (reference sequence). CDR3 length: 15 amino acids. CDR3 coding DNA: TGTGCCAGCAGGGACTCAGCCACCTCCTACAATGAGCAGTTCTTC. Translating it yields CASRDSATSYNEQFF.

The V gene is TRBV24-1, the J gene TRBJ2-5; tentative D call: TRBD1 (6 bases). The V and J ends lost 2 bases and 5 bases respectively, with 14 bases between them. Germline V gene lookup returns CDR1 KGHDR and CDR2 SFDVKD. The CDR3 is 15 residues long. The CDR3 DNA follows: TGTGCCACCAGTGATTACCCAACAGGGTTGGAGACCCAGTACTTC. It translates to CATSDYPTGLETQYF.

V is TRBV4-3 and J is TRBJ2-1; D remains ambiguous. Germline V lookup: CDR1 LGHNA, CDR2 YSLEER. The CDR3 is 19 residues long. V shed 0 bases and J shed 0 bases, with 18 bases lying between them. CDR3 sequence (DNA): TGCGCCAGCAGCCAAGATGTGGGCTCGTCATTAAGCTCCTACAATGAGCAGTTCTTC. Encoded protein: CASSQDVGSSLSSYNEQFF.

The J gene is TRBJ1-3, the V gene TRBV2; no clear D. Between the trimmed V and J ends, which lost 3 bases and 2 bases, there was a span of 20 bases. The CDR3 consists of 18 residues. Germline CDR1 reads SNHLY; CDR2 reads FYNNEI. The CDR3 protein is CASSEGHSDLLPGNTIYF. CDR3 bases: TGTGCCAGCAGTGAGGGCCATTCGGATCTGCTCCCTGGAAACACCATATATTTT. Full variable domain (missing parts from reference TRBV2 and TRBJ1-3): EPEVTQTPSHQVTQMGQEVILRCVPISNHLYFYWYRQILGQKVEFLVSFYNNEISEKSEIFDDQFSVERPDGSNFTLKIRSTKLEDSAMYFCASSEGHSDLLPGNTIYFGEGSWLTVV.

This sequence joins TRBV9 and TRBJ2-2; TRBD2 is a possible D gene (5 bases). V lost 4 bases, J lost 5 bases, and 6 bases lay in between. The CDR3 is 12 residues long. CDR1 is SGDLS, CDR2 YYNGEE, per germline. The CDR3 DNA reads TGTGCCAGCAGCAGGACTACCGGGGAGCTGTTTTTT. Translated: CASSRTTGELFF. The whole variable domain, filled in from reference TRBV9 and TRBJ2-2, reads DSGVTQTPKHLITATGQRVTLRCSPRSGDLSVYWYQQSLDQGLQFLIQYYNGEERAKGNILERFSAQQFPDLHSELNLSSLELGDSALYFCASSRTTGELFFGEGSRLTVL.

The chain combines TRBV12-3 or TRBV12-4 with TRBJ2-7, with 12 nucleotides matching TRBD2. V shed 4 bases, J shed 8 bases, and the junction held 6 bases outside the gene matches. The CDR3 extends over 14 amino acids. The CDR3 nucleotides are TGTGCCAGCAGTTCAGGACTAGCGGGGATCAAGCAGTACTTC. It codes for CASSSGLAGIKQYF.

The J gene is TRBJ2-7, the V gene TRBV19, with D unclear. The germline V gene has CDR1 LNHDA and CDR2 SQIVND (reference sequence). V lost 8 bases, J lost 3 bases, and 14 bases lay in between. The CDR3 consists of 13 residues. Here the CDR3 DNA reads TGTGCCAGTGGGTTAGGACCGAGCTACGAGCAGTACTTC. Amino acids: CASGLGPSYEQYF.

V gene TRBV2 combines with J gene TRBJ2-1; TRBD1 matches 7 bases. Germline V gene sequence: CDR1 SNHLY, CDR2 FYNNEI. The CDR3 runs to 14 residues. The J segment lost 0 bases and the V segment lost 5 bases, leaving 1 base of the junction unmatched. Here the CDR3 reads CASSRDSSYNEQFF. The CDR3 nucleotides read TGTGCCAGCAGTCGGGACAGCTCCTACAATGAGCAGTTCTTC. The entire variable domain, with the rest obtained from reference TRBV2 and TRBJ2-1, is as follows: EPEVTQTPSHQVTQMGQEVILRCVPISNHLYFYWYRQILGQKVEFLVSFYNNEISEKSEIFDDQFSVERPDGSNFTLKIRSTKLEDSAMYFCASSRDSSYNEQFFGPGTRLTVL.

This chain joins TRBV30 and TRBJ2-7; D gene ambiguous. The V gene lost 5 bases and the J gene lost 2 bases, with 10 bases spanning the gap. Germline CDR1 GTSNPN, CDR2 SVGIG (reference sequence). This CDR3 contains 12 residues. In DNA form, the CDR3 reads TGTGCCTGGGGAACTGAGGCCTACGAGCAGTACTTC. Amino acid sequence: CAWGTEAYEQYF.